The clone carrying this T cell receptor (beta chain) was picked up a small number of times. The sample is drawn from a study of technical replicates of blood from several donors. V was pared by 6 bases and J by 5 bases, with 3 bases of the junction left unmatched. The V gene's germline CDR1 is LNHDA and CDR2 SQIVND (reference sequence). The CDR3 length is 13 residues. The assay was immunoSEQ multiplex PCR, and TCRdb's table has in-frame clones only and misses some. The sample carries around 81,000 clones, roughly 77% recorded once. The specimen sequenced was PBMCs. The V gene is TRBV19, the J gene TRBJ1-1, with TRBD1 matching 10 bases. This TCR was recovered from a human donor in good health. Some clones in this sample may be carry-over from other donors' samples. The CDR3 here is CASSDRGPTEAFF. CDR3 coding DNA: TGTGCCAGTAGCGACAGGGGGCCGACTGAAGCTTTCTTT.